This section outlines one T cell receptor beta chain sequence together with its context. Antigen unknown. This sample is part of a study of T cells in tuberculosis. For the study at large: PBMC were archived before or within 7 days of starting treatment.

Notes on the study in general: Smaller distances to GMM-specific TCRs suggested their expansion in active tuberculosis.

As to time point: new active TB diagnosis, blood taken before or within 7 days of starting treatment. Profiling relied on immunoSEQ multiplex PCR, and the TCRdb table lists in-frame clones only, not all of them. The table has around 30,000 clones, over 85% seen once. Per germline, CDR1 MDHEN and CDR2 SYDVKM. V shed 2 bases and J shed 2 bases, with 9 bases lying between them. The CDR3 runs to 14 residues. The TCR sequence derives from an adult with tuberculosis. The sequencing used PBMCs, collected at tuberculosis diagnosis. V and J are TRBV28 and TRBJ2-5; no clear D. CDR3 amino acids: CASSLGPGQETQYF. CDR3 in DNA: TGTGCCAGCAGTTTAGGGCCAGGACAAGAGACCCAGTACTTC.